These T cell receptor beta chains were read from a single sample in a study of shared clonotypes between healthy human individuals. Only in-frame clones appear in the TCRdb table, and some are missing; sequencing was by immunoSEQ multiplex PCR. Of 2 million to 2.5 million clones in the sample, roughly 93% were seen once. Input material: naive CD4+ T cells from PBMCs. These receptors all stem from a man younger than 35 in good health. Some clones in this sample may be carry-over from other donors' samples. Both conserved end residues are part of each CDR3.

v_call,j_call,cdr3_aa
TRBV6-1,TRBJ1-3,CASRAVLYSGNTIYF
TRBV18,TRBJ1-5,CASSPDNQPQHF
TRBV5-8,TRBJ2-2,CASSQETGSGTGELFF
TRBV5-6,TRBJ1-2,CASSPTPLPYGYTF
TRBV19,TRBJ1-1,CASSIGPGNTEAFF
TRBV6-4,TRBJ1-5,CASSDQNGIISRPQHF
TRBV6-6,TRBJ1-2,CASSYSRDSMRYTF
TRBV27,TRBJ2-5,CASSLGGTQYF
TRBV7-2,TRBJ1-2,CASSPRRGGGYTF
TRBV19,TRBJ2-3,CASSPLPGQGADTQYF
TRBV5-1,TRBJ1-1,CASSPGNTEAFF
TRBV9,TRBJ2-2,CASSVTGTTRGSGELFF
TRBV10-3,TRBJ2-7,CAISEGATYEQYF
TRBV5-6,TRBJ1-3,CASSWGAVSGNTIYF
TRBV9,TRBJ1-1,CASSVGTGDSWSEAFF
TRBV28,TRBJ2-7,CASSLAGSSSYEQYF
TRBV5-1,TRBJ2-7,CASGSGQSYEQYF
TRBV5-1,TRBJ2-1,CASSFSSASYNEQFF
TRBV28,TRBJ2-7,CASGLGDPYEQYF
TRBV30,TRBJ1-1,CVTGTANTEAFF
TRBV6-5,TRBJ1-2,CASSPHGPNYGYTF
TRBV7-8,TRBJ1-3,CASSFDRGKGNTIYF
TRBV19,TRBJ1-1,CASRQGAGQRPNTEAFF
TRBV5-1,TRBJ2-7,CASSPRGSGRTYEQYF